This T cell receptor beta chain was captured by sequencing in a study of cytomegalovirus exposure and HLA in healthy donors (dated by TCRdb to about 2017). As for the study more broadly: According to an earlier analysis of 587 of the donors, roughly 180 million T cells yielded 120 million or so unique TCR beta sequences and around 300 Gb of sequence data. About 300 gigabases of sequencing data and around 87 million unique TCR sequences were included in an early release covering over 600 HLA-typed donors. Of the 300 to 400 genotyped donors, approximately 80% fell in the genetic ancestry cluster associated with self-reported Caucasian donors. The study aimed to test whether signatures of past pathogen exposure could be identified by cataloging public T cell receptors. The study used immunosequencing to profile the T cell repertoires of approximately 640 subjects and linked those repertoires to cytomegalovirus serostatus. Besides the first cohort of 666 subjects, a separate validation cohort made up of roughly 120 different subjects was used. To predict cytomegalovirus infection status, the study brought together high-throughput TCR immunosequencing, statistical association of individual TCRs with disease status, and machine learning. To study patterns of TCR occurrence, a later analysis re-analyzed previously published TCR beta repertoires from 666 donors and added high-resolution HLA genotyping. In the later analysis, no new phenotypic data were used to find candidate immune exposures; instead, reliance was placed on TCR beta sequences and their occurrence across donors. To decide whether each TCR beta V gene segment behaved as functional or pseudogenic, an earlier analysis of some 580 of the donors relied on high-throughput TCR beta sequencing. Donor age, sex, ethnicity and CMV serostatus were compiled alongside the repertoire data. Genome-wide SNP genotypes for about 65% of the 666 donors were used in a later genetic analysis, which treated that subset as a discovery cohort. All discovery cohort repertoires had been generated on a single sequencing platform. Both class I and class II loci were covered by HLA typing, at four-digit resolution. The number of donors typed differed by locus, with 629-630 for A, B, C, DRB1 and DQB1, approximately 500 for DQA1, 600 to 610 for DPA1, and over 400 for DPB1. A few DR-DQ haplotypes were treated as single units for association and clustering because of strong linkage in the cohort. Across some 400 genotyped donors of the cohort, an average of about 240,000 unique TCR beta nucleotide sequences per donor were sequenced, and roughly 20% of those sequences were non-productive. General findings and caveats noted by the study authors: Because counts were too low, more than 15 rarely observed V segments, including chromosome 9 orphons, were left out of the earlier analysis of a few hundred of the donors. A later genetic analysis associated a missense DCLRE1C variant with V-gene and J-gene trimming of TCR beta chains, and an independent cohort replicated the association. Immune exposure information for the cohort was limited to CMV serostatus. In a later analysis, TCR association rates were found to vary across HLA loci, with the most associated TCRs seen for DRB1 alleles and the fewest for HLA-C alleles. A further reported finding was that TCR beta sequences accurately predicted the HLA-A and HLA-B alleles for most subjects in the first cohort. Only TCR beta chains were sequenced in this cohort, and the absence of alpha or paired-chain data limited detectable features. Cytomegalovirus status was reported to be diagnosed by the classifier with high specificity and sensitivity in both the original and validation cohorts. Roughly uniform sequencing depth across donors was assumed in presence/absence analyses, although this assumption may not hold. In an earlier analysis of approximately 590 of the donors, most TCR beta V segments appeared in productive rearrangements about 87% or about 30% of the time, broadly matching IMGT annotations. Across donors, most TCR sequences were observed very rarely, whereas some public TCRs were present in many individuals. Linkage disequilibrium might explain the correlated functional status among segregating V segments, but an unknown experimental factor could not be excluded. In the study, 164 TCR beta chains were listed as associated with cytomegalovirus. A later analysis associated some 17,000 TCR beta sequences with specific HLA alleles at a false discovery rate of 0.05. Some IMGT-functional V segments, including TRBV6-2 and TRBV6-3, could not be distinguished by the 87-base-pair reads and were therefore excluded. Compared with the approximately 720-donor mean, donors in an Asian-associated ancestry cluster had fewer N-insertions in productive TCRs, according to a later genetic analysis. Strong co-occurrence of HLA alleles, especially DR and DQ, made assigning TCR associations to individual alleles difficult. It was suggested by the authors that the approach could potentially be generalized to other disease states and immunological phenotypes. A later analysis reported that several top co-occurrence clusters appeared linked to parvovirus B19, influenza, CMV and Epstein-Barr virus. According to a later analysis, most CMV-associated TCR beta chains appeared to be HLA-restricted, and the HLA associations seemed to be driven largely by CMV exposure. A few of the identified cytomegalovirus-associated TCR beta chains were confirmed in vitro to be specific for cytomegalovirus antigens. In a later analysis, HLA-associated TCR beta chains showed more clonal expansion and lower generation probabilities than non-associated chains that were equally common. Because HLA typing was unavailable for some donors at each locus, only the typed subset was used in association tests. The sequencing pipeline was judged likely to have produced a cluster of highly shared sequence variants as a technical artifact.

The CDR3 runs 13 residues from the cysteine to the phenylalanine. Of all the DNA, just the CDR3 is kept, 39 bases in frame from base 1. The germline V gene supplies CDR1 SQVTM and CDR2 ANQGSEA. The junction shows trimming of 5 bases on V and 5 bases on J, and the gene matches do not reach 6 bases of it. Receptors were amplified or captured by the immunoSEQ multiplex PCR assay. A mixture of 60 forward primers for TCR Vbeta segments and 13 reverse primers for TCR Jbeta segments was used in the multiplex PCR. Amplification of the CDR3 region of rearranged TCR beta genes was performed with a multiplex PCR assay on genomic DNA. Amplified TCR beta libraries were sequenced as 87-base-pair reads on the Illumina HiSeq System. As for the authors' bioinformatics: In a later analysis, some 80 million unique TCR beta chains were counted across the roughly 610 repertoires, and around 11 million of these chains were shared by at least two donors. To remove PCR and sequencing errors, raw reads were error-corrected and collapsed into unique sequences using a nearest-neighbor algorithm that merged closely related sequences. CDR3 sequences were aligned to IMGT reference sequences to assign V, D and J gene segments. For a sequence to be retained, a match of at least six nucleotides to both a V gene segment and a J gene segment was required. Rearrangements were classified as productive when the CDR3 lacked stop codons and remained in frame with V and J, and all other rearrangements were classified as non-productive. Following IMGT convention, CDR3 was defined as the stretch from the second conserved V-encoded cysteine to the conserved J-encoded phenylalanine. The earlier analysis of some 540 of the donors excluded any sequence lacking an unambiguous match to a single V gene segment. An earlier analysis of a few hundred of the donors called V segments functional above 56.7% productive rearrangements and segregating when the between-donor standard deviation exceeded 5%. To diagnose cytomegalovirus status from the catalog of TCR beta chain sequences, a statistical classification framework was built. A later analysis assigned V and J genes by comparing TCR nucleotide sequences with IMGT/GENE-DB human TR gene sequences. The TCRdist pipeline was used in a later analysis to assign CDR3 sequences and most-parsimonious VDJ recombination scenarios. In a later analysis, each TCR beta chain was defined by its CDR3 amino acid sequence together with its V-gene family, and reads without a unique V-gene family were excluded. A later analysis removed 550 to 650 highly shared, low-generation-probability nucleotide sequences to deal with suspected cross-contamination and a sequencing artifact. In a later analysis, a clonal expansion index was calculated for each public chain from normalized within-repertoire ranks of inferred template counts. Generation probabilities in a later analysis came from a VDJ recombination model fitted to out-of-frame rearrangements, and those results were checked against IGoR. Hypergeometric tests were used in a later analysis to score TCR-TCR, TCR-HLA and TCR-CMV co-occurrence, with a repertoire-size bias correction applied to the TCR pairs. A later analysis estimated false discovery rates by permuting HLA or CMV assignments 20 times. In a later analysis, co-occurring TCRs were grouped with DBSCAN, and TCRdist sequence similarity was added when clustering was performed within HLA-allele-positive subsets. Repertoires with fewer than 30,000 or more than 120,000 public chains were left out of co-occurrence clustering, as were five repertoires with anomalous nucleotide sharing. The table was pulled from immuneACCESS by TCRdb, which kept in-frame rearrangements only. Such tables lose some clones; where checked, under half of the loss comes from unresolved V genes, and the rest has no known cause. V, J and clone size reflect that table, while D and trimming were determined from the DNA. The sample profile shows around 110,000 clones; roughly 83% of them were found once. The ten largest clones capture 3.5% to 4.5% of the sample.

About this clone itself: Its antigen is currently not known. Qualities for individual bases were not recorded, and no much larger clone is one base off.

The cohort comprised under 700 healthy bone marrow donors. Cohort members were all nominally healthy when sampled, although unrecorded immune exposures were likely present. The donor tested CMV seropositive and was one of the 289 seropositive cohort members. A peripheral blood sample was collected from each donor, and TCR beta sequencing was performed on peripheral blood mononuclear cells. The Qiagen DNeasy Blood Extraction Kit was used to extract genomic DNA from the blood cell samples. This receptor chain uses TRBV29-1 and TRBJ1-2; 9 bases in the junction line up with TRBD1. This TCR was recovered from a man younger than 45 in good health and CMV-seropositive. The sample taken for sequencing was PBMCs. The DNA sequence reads TGCAGCGTTACAGGGGGCGCGGAATATGGCTACACCTTC. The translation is CSVTGGAEYGYTF. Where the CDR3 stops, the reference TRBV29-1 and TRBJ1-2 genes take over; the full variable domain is SAVISQKPSRDICQRGTSLTIQCQVDSQVTMMFWYRQQPGQSLTLIATANQGSEATYESGFVIDKFPISRPNLTFSTLTVSNMSPEDSSIYLCSVTGGAEYGYTFGSGTRLTVV.